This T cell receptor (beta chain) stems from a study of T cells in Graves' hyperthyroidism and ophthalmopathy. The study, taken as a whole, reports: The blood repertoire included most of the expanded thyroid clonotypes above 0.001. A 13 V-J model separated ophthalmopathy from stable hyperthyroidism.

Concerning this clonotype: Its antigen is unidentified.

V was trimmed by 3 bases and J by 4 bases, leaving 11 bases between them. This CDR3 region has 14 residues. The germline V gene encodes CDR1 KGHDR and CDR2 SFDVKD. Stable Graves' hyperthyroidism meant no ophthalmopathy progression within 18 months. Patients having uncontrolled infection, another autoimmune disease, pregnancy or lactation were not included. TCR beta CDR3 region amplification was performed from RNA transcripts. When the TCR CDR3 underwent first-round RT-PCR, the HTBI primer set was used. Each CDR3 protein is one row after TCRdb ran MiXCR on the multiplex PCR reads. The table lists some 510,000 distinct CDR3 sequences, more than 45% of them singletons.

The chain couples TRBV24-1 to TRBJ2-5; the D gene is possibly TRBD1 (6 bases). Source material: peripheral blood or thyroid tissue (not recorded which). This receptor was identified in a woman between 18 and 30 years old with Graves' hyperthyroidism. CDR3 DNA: TGTGCCACCAGTGATAAGTACAGGGTAGAGACCCAGTACTTC. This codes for CATSDKYRVETQYF.